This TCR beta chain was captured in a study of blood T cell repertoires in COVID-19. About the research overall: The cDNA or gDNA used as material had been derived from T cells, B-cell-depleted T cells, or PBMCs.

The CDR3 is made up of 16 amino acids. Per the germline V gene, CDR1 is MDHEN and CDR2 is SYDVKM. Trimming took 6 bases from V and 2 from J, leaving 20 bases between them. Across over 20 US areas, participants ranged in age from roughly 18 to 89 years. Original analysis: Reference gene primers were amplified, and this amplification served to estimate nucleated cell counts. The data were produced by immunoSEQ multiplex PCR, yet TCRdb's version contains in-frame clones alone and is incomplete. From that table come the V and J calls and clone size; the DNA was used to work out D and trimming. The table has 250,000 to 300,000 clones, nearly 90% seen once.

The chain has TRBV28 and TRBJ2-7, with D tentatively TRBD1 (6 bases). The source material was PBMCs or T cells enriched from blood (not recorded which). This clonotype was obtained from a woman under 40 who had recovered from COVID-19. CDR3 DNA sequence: TGTGCCAGCAGCAGGTTCGGACAGCCTCTCGCCTACGAGCAGTACTTC. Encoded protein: CASSRFGQPLAYEQYF.